These 18 T cell receptor beta chains originate from one sample sequenced in a study of blood T cell repertoires in COVID-19 (TCRdb year 2020). Libraries were prepared through the immunoSEQ multiplex PCR assay. The source is immuneACCESS, and TCRdb retained only in-frame sequences with V and J called. Part of the clones is not carried over; for the studies checked, unresolved V genes explain less than half of this, and the remainder is unexplained. This sample gives under 250,000 clones in total; 82% of them show up just once. Of the sample, over 3.5% is held by the ten largest clones. Material: peripheral blood. All receptors derive from an older woman with acute or convalescent COVID-19.

The chain links TRBV7-2 to TRBJ1-5; D unclear. The CDR3 sequence is 13 residues long. The V and J ends lost 5 bases and 6 bases respectively, with 11 bases between them. Germline-derived CDR1 and CDR2 are SGHTA and FQGNSA. CDR3 protein: CASSENKFQPQHF. The CDR3 coding sequence is TGTGCCAGCAGCGAAAACAAGTTTCAGCCCCAGCATTTT.

V gene TRBV19 combines with J gene TRBJ1-5, with D unclear. The CDR3 runs 16 residues. The germline gives CDR1 LNHDA, CDR2 SQIVND (reference sequence). The ends were cut back, 7 bases at V and 5 bases at J, with 21 bases in the middle. The CDR3: CASTPNAGVSYQPQHF. CDR3 bases: TGTGCCAGTACCCCAAACGCCGGGGTCTCTTATCAGCCCCAGCATTTT. Variable domain in full (rest from reference TRBV19 and TRBJ1-5): DGGITQSPKYLFRKEGQNVTLSCEQNLNHDAMYWYRQDPGQGLRLIYYSQIVNDFQKGDIAEGYSVSREKKESFPLTVTSAQKNPTAFYLCASTPNAGVSYQPQHFGDGTRLSIL.

The gene calls are TRBV5-1 and TRBJ1-3; 7 bases align to TRBD1. Germline CDR1 is SGHRS and CDR2 is YFSETQ. The CDR3 is 16 residues long. V was clipped by 0 bases and J by 4 bases; unmatched bases: 7. The CDR3 reads CASSLAPPGQGNTIYF. The CDR3 bases are TGCGCCAGCAGCTTGGCCCCACCGGGACAGGGAAACACCATATATTTT.

This chain connects TRBV7-9 to TRBJ1-4; TRBD1 is a possible D gene (5 bases). The V and J ends lost 0 bases and 6 bases respectively, with 14 bases between them. This CDR3 region has 16 residues. Germline V gene data show CDR1 as SEHNR and CDR2 as FQNEAQ (reference sequence). The chain's CDR3 is CASSLAVTDRDEKLFF. CDR3 sequence (DNA): TGTGCCAGCAGCTTAGCGGTGACAGACCGTGATGAAAAACTGTTTTTT.

The chain joins TRBV16 to TRBJ1-5, with TRBD1 matching over 9 bases. The CDR3 contains 16 residues. CDR1 and CDR2 from the germline V gene are KGHSY and FQNENV. V dropped 1 base and J dropped 0; count of bases not matched to a gene: 1. The CDR3 nucleotides read TGTGCCAGCAGCCAATGGACAGGGGCTAGCAATCAGCCCCAGCATTTT. Its protein is CASSQWTGASNQPQHF.

The chain links TRBV14 to TRBJ1-2; D unresolved. This CDR3 is built from 13 residues. Trimming shortened V by 2 bases and J by 1 base, and 5 bases separated the two germline ends. Germline values: CDR1 SGHDN, CDR2 FVKESK. CDR3 sequence reads: CASSQQVNYGYTF. CDR3 DNA sequence: TGTGCCAGCAGCCAACAGGTTAACTATGGCTACACCTTC.

This rearrangement joins TRBV6-2 or TRBV6-3 to TRBJ1-2; 8 positions agree with TRBD1. V lost 6 bases and J lost 6; bases outside the gene matches: 9. The CDR3 is made up of 14 amino acids. Germline V gene lookup returns CDR1 MNHEY and CDR2 SVGEGT. The CDR3 region has the DNA TGTGCCAGCAGCGACGATTGGACAGGGCATGGCTACACCTTC. This codes for CASSDDWTGHGYTF.

The chain is built from TRBV6-5 and TRBJ1-1, with D perhaps TRBD1 (5 bases). The CDR3 sequence is 14 residues long. The germline V gene encodes CDR1 MNHEY and CDR2 SVGAGI. Trimming shortened V by 7 bases and J by 0 bases, and 12 bases separated the two germline ends. The CDR3 region has the DNA TGTGCCAGCATGGTTCAGGGTATGAACACTGAAGCTTTCTTT. Protein: CASMVQGMNTEAFF.

The chain couples TRBV28 to TRBJ2-7; TRBD1 matches 9 bases. CDR3 length equals 14 residues. Germline assignment: CDR1 MDHEN and CDR2 SYDVKM. V dropped 5 bases and J dropped 3; count of bases not matched to a gene: 5. The CDR3 DNA follows: TGTGCCAGCAGTCCAGACAGGGGGGACTACGAGCAGTACTTC. It specifies CASSPDRGDYEQYF.

This clone was seen repeatedly, ten times or more. J is TRBJ1-3 and V is TRBV18, with D possibly TRBD1 on 6 matching bases. In germline, CDR1 is KGHSH, CDR2 LQKENI. Trimming took 2 bases from V and 4 from J, leaving 9 bases between them. The CDR3 is 14 amino acids. In DNA, the CDR3 is TGTGCCAGCTCACCATCGGGGACAGGAAACACCATATATTTT. Its protein product is CASSPSGTGNTIYF.

As to this clone: Additional DNA sequences in this sample encode the identical CDR3. The chain links TRBV4-3 to TRBJ1-5; D unclear. The germline gives CDR1 LGHNA, CDR2 YSLEER. Trimming took 0 bases from V and 1 from J, leaving 7 bases between them. The CDR3 is 15 residues long. The CDR3 sequence: CASSQDPVSNQPQHF. The CDR3 DNA follows: TGCGCCAGCAGCCAAGATCCGGTCAGCAATCAGCCCCAGCATTTT.

V gene TRBV11-3 combines with J gene TRBJ2-1; a possible D gene is TRBD2 (6 bases). From germline, CDR1 is SGHNT and CDR2 YENEEA. Trimming cost V 2 bases and J 0 bases, with 8 bases left between them. This CDR3 comprises 15 residues. The CDR3 nucleotides read TGTGCCAGCAGCTTACTAGCGAGCTCCTACAATGAGCAGTTCTTC. The encoded protein is CASSLLASSYNEQFF.

V gene TRBV30 combines with J gene TRBJ1-3; the D is unclear. The CDR3 runs 12 residues. Germline CDR1 GTSNPN, CDR2 SVGIG (reference sequence). V lost 4 bases to trimming and J lost 2 bases, with 6 bases between them. The CDR3 DNA reads TGTGCCTGGACCCGGGCTGGAAACACCATATATTTT. Its protein is CAWTRAGNTIYF.

The rearrangement joins TRBV7-2 to TRBJ1-1; 7 positions agree with TRBD1. J was trimmed by 6 bases and V by 1 base; bases with no gene match: 8. The germline V gene has CDR1 SGHTA and CDR2 FQGNSA. The CDR3 length is 15 residues. The CDR3 reads CASSLGQGAWAEAFF. In DNA, the CDR3 is TGTGCCAGCAGCTTAGGACAGGGAGCTTGGGCTGAAGCTTTCTTT. Combining the CDR3 with reference TRBV7-2 and TRBJ1-1 gives the whole variable domain GAGVSQSPSNKVTEKGKDVELRCDPISGHTALYWYRQSLGQGLEFLIYFQGNSAPDKSGLPSDRFSAERTGGSVSTLTIQRTQQEDSAVYLCASSLGQGAWAEAFFGQGTRLTVV.

CDR3 nucleotide sequence: TGTGCCAGCAGCTTAGTAGGTCGACTGCTGAACACTGAAGCTTTCTTT. Translating gives CASSLVGRLLNTEAFF. The V call is TRBV7-9, the J call TRBJ1-1; the D is unclear. Germline assignment: CDR1 SEHNR and CDR2 FQNEAQ (reference sequence). The CDR3 length is 16 residues. Deletions cut 1 base from V and 0 bases from J, with 12 bases between.

For the CDR3, the DNA is TGCGCCAGCAGCTCTGTTAACAGCCCCTACGAGCAGTACTTC. The encoded protein is CASSSVNSPYEQYF. The V and J genes are TRBV5-1 and TRBJ2-7, with D hard to call. The V end lost 3 bases, the J end lost 2 bases, and 12 bases lay between the germline ends. The CDR3 extends over 14 amino acids. In germline, CDR1 is SGHRS, CDR2 YFSETQ.

This chain joins TRBV6-5 and TRBJ1-4; 10 bases map to TRBD1. After removal of 6 bases from V and 8 bases from J, the junction contained 6 bases not matched to a gene. The CDR3 extends over 14 amino acids. Germline CDR1 is MNHEY and CDR2 is SVGAGI. CDR3: CASRRQGALEKLFF. The CDR3 coding sequence is TGTGCCAGCAGAAGACAGGGGGCGCTAGAAAAACTGTTTTTT.

This clone was recorded a few times. This chain uses TRBV5-4 with TRBJ2-3; D perhaps matches TRBD2 (5 bases). This CDR3 spans 16 amino acids. V lost 4 bases and J lost 5, with 20 bases in between. Germline V gives CDR1 SGHNT, CDR2 YYREEE (reference sequence). The CDR3 loop is CASSAGVRGWGDTQYF. The CDR3 nucleotides read TGTGCCAGCAGCGCCGGCGTCCGGGGATGGGGAGATACGCAGTATTTT.